The clone carrying this T cell receptor (beta chain) was found many times. The CDR3 has 11 amino acids. Germline V gives CDR1 SNHLY, CDR2 FYNNEI. V was shortened by 7 bases and J by 5 bases, with 8 bases between the two germline ends. The source of the sample is a study of T cells in Graves' hyperthyroidism and ophthalmopathy. Absent ophthalmopathy progression within 18 months defined stable Graves' hyperthyroidism. Patients having uncontrolled infection, another autoimmune disease, pregnancy or lactation were not included. The study based diagnoses on clinical symptoms, serum thyroxine and TRAb, thyroid ultrasound and orbital computed tomography. About 10 ml of fresh peripheral blood supplied the PBMCs. Amplified regions were TCR beta CDR3 sequences from RNA transcripts. The TCR CDR3 first-round RT-PCR relied on the HTBI primer set. Each CDR3 protein gets one entry after TCRdb re-called the multiplex PCR reads with MiXCR. This table has under 550,000 distinct CDR3 sequences, roughly 13% appearing once.

This TCR was sampled from a woman under 30 with Graves' hyperthyroidism. This chain connects TRBV2 to TRBJ2-5; no reliable D call. Sequencing used blood. CDR3 coding DNA: TGTGCCAGCATGTTCCAGGAGACCCAGTACTTC. Residues: CASMFQETQYF. Complete variable domain (other parts from reference TRBV2 and TRBJ2-5): EPEVTQTPSHQVTQMGQEVILRCVPISNHLYFYWYRQILGQKVEFLVSFYNNEISEKSEIFDDQFSVERPDGSNFTLKIRSTKLEDSAMYFCASMFQETQYFGPGTRLLVL.